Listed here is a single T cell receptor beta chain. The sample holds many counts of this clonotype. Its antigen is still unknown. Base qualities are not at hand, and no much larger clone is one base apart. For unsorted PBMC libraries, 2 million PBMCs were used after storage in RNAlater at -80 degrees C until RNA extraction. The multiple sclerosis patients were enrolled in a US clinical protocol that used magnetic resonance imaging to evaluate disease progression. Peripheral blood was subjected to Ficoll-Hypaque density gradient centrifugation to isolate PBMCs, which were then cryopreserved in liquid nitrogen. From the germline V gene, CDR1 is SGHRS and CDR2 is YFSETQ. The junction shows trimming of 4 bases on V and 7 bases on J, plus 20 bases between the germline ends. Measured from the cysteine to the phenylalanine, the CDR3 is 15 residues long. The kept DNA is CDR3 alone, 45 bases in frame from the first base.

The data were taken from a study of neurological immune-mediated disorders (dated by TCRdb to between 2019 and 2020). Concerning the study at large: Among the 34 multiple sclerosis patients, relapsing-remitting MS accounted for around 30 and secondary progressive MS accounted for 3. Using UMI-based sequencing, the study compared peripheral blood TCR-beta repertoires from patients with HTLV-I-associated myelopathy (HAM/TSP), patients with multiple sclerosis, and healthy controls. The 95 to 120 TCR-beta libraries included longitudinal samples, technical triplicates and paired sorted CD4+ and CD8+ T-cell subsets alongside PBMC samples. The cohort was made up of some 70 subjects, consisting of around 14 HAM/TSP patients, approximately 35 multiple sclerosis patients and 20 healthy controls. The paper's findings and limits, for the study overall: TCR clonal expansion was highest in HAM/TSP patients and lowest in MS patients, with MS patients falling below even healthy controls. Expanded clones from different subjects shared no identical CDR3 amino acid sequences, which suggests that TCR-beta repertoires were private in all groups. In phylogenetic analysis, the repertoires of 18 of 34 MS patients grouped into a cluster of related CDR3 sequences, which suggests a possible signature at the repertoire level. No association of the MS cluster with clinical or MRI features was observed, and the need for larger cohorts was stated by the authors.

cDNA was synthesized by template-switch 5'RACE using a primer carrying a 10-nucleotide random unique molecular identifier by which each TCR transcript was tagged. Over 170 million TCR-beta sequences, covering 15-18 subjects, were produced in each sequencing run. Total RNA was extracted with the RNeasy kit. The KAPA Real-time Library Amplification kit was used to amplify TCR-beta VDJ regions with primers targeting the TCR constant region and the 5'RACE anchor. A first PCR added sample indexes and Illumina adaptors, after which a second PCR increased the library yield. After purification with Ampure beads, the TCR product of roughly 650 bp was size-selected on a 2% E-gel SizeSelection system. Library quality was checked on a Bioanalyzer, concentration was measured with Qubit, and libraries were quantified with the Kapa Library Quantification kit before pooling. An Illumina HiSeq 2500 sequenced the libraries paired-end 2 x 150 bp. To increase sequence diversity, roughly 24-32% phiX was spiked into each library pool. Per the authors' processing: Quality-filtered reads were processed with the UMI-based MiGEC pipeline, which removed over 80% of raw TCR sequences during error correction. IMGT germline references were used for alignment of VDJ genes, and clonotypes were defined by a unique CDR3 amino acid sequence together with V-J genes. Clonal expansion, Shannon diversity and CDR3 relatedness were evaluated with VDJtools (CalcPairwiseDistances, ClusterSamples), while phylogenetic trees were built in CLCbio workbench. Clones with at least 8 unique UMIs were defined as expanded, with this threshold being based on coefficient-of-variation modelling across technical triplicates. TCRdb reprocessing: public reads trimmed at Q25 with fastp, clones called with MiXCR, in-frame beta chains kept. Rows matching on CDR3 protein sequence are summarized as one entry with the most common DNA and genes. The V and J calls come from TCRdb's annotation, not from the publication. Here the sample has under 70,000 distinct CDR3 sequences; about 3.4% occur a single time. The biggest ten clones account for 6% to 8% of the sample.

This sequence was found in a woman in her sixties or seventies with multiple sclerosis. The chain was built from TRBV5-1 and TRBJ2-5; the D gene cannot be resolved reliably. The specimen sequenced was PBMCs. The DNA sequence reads TGCGCCAGCAGCGAGAGTGTATCGAGGATCGGGACCCAGTACTTC. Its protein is CASSESVSRIGTQYF.